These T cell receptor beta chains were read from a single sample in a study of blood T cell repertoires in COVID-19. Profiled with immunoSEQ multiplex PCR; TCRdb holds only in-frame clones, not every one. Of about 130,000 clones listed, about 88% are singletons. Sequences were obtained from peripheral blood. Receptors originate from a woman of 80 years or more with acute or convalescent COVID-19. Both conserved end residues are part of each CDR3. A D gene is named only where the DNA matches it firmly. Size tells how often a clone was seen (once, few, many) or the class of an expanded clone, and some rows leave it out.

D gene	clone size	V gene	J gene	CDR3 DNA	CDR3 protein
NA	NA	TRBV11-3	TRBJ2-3	TGTGCCAGCAGCTTAGATGGAGGGAGACAGGGTGGAGATACGCAGTATTTT	CASSLDGGRQGGDTQYF
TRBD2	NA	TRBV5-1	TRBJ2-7	TGCGCCAGCAGCTTGATGTCGGGACTAGCGGTATACGAGCAGTACTTC	CASSLMSGLAVYEQYF
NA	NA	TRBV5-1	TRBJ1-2	TGCGCCACCAGGAAGGGGCTCTCCTCTAACTATGGCTACACCTTC	CATRKGLSSNYGYTF
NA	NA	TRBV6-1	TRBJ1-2	TGTGCCAGCAGTGAAGCGGGCAGGGCCCTCTATGGCTACACCTTC	CASSEAGRALYGYTF
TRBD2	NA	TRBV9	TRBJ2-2	TGTGCCAGCAGCGTAGGGCTAGCGGGGACGAACACCGGGGAGCTGTTTTTT	CASSVGLAGTNTGELFF
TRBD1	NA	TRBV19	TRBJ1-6	TGTGCCAGTAAGGTCCAGGGGGATTCACCCCTCCACTTT	CASKVQGDSPLHF
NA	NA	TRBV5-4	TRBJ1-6	TGTGCCAGCAGCTTGTTCCCCTCCGGTAATTCACCCCTCCACTTT	CASSLFPSGNSPLHF
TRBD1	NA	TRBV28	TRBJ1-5	TGTGCCAGCAGTTTAAGGCAGGGGGGACAGCCCCAGCATTTT	CASSLRQGGQPQHF
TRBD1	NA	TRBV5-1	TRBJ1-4	TGCGCCAGCAGCTTGGACAGGGGAGGTGAAAAACTGTTTTTT	CASSLDRGGEKLFF
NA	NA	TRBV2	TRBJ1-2	TGTGCCAGCAGGGACACCTTATATGGCTACACCTTC	CASRDTLYGYTF
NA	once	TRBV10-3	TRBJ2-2	TGTGCCATCAGTGAGTTCCCGGGGAACACCGGGGAGCTGTTTTTT	CAISEFPGNTGELFF
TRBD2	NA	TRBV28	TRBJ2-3	TGTGCCAGCAGTTTACCAGTGGGGGCTAGCGGGAGCACAGATACGCAGTATTTT	CASSLPVGASGSTDTQYF
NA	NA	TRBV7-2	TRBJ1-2	TGTGCCAGCAGCTTAGATGGCAGGGGCGGCTACACCTTC	CASSLDGRGGYTF
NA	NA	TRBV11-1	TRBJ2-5	TGTGCCAGCAGCTTTGGAGTCCAAGAGACCCAGTACTTC	CASSFGVQETQYF